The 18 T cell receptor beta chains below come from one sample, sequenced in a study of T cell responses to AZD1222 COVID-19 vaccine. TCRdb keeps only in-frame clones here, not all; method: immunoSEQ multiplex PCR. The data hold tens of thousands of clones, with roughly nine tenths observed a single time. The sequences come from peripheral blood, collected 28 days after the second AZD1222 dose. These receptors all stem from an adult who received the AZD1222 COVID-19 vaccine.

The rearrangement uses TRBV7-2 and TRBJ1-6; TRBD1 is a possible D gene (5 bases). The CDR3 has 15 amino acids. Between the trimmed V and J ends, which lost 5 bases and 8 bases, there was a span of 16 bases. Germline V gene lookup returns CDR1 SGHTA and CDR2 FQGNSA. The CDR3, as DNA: TGTGCCAGCAGCCCTATTGGACAAGGTCATTCACCCCTCCACTTT. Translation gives CASSPIGQGHSPLHF.

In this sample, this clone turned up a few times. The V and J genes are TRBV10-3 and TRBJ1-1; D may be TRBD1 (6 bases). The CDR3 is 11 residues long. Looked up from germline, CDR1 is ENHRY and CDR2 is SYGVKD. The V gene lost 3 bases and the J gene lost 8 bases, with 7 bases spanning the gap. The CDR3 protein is CAISDTGEAFF. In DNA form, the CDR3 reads TGTGCCATCAGTGATACAGGGGAAGCTTTCTTT.

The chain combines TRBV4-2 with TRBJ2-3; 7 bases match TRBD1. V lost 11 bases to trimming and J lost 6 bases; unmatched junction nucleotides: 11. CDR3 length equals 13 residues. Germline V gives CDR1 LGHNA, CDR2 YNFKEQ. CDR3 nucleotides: TGTGCCCGAATTTCAGAGGGGGCCGATACGCAGTATTTT. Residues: CARISEGADTQYF.

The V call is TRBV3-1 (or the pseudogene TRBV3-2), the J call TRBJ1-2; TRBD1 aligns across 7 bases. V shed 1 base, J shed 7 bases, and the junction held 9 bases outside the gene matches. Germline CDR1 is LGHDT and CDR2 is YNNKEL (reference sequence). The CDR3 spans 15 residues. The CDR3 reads CASSQVSGGLGGYTF. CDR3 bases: TGTGCCAGCAGCCAAGTCTCAGGGGGGCTGGGTGGCTACACCTTC.

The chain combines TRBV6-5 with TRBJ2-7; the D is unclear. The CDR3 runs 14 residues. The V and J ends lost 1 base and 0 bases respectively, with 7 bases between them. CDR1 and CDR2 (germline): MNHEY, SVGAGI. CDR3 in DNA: TGTGCCAGCAGTTACTTCCAGAGCTCCTACGAGCAGTACTTC. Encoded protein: CASSYFQSSYEQYF.

This chain's CDR3 is CASSQVTENTEAFF. As DNA, the CDR3 is TGCGCCAGCAGCCAAGTGACGGAGAACACTGAAGCTTTCTTT. J is TRBJ1-1 and V is TRBV4-1; no clear D gene. The CDR3 loop spans 14 amino acids. With 1 base removed from V and 1 base from J, the gap between germline ends came to 7 bases. Germline-derived CDR1 and CDR2 are MGHRA and YSYEKL.

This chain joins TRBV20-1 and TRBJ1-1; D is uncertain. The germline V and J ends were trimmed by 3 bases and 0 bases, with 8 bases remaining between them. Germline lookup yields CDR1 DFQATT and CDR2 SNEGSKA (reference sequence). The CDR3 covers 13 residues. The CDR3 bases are TGCAGTGCTAGTGGTAGTCTGAACACTGAAGCTTTCTTT. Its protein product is CSASGSLNTEAFF.

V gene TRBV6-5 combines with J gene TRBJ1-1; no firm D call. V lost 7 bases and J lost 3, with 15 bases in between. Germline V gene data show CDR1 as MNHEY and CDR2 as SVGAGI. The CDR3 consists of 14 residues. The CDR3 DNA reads TGTGCCAGCACCGCCCCTGGGAGATACACTGAAGCTTTCTTT. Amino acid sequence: CASTAPGRYTEAFF.

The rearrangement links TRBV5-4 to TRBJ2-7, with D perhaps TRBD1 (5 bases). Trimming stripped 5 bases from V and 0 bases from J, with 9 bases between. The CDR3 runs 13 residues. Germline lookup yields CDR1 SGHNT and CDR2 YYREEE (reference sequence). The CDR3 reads CASRRTGSYEQYF. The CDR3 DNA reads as TGTGCCAGCAGGCGTACAGGCTCCTACGAGCAGTACTTC.

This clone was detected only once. The CDR3 reads CAWSVHWGNFIANEKLFF. CDR3 sequence (DNA): TGTGCCTGGAGTGTACATTGGGGAAATTTTATAGCTAATGAAAAACTGTTTTTT. The gene calls are TRBV30 and TRBJ1-4, with D uncertain. In germline, CDR1 is GTSNPN, CDR2 SVGIG (reference sequence). The CDR3 length is 18 residues. V lost 0 bases to trimming and J lost 3 bases, with 20 bases between them. Variable domain in full (rest from reference TRBV30 and TRBJ1-4): SQTIHQWPATLVQPVGSPLSLECTVEGTSNPNLYWYRQAAGRGLQLLFYSVGIGQISSEVPQNLSASRPQDRQFILSSKKLLLSDSGFYLCAWSVHWGNFIANEKLFFGSGTQLSVL.

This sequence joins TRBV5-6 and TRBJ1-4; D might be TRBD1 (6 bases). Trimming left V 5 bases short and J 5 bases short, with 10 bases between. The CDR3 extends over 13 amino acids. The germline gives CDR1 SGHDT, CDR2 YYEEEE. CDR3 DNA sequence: TGTGCCAGCAGTTTTGGACAGAATGAAAAACTGTTTTTT. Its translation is CASSFGQNEKLFF.

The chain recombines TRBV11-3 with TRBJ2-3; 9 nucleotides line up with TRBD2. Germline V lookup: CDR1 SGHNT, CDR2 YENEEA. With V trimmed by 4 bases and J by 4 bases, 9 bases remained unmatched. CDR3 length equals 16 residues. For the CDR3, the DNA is TGTGCCAGCAGCTCTGCTGGCGGGGGGGCAGCAGATACGCAGTATTTT. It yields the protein CASSSAGGGAADTQYF. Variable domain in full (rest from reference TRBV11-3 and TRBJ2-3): EAGVVQSPRYKIIEKKQPVAFWCNPISGHNTLYWYLQNLGQGPELLIRYENEEAVDDSQLPKDRFSAERLKGVDSTLKIQPAELGDSAVYLCASSSAGGGAADTQYFGPGTRLTVL.

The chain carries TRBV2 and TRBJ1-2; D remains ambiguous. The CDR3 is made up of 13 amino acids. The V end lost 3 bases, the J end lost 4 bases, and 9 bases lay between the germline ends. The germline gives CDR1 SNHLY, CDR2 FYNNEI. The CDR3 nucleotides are TGTGCCAGCAGTGACCGTCGGACCTATGGCTACACCTTC. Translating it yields CASSDRRTYGYTF.

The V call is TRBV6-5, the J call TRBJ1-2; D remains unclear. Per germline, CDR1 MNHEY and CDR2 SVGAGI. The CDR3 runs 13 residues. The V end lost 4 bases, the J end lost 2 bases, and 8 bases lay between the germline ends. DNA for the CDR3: TGTGCCAGCAGTTCAGACCCCAACTATGGCTACACCTTC. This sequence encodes CASSSDPNYGYTF.

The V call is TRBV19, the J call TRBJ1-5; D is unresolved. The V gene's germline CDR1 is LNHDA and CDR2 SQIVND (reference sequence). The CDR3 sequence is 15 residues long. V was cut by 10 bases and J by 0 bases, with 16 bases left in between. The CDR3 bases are TGTGCCACCGAGACCTCTTCTTATAGCAATCAGCCCCAGCATTTT. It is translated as CATETSSYSNQPQHF.

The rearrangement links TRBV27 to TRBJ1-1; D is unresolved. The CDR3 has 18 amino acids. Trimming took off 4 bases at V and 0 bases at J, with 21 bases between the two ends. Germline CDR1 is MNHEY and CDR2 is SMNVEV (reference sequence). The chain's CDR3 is CASSSGPRSGAMNTEAFF. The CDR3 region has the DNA TGTGCCAGCAGTTCCGGCCCCAGGTCGGGCGCCATGAACACTGAAGCTTTCTTT.

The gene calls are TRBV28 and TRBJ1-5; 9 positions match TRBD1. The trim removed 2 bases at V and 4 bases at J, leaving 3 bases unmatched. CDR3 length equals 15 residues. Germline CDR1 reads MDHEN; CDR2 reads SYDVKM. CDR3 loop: CASSLPGTGNQPQHF. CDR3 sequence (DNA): TGTGCCAGCAGTTTACCCGGGACAGGGAATCAGCCCCAGCATTTT.

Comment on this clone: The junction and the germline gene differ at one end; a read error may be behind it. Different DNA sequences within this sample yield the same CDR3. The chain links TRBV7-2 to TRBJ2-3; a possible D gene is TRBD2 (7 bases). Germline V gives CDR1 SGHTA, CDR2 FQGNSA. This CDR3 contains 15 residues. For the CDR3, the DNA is TGTGCCAGCAGCTTAGCTTCGGGGGGCACCGATACGCAGTATTTT. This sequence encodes CASSLASGGTDTQYF.